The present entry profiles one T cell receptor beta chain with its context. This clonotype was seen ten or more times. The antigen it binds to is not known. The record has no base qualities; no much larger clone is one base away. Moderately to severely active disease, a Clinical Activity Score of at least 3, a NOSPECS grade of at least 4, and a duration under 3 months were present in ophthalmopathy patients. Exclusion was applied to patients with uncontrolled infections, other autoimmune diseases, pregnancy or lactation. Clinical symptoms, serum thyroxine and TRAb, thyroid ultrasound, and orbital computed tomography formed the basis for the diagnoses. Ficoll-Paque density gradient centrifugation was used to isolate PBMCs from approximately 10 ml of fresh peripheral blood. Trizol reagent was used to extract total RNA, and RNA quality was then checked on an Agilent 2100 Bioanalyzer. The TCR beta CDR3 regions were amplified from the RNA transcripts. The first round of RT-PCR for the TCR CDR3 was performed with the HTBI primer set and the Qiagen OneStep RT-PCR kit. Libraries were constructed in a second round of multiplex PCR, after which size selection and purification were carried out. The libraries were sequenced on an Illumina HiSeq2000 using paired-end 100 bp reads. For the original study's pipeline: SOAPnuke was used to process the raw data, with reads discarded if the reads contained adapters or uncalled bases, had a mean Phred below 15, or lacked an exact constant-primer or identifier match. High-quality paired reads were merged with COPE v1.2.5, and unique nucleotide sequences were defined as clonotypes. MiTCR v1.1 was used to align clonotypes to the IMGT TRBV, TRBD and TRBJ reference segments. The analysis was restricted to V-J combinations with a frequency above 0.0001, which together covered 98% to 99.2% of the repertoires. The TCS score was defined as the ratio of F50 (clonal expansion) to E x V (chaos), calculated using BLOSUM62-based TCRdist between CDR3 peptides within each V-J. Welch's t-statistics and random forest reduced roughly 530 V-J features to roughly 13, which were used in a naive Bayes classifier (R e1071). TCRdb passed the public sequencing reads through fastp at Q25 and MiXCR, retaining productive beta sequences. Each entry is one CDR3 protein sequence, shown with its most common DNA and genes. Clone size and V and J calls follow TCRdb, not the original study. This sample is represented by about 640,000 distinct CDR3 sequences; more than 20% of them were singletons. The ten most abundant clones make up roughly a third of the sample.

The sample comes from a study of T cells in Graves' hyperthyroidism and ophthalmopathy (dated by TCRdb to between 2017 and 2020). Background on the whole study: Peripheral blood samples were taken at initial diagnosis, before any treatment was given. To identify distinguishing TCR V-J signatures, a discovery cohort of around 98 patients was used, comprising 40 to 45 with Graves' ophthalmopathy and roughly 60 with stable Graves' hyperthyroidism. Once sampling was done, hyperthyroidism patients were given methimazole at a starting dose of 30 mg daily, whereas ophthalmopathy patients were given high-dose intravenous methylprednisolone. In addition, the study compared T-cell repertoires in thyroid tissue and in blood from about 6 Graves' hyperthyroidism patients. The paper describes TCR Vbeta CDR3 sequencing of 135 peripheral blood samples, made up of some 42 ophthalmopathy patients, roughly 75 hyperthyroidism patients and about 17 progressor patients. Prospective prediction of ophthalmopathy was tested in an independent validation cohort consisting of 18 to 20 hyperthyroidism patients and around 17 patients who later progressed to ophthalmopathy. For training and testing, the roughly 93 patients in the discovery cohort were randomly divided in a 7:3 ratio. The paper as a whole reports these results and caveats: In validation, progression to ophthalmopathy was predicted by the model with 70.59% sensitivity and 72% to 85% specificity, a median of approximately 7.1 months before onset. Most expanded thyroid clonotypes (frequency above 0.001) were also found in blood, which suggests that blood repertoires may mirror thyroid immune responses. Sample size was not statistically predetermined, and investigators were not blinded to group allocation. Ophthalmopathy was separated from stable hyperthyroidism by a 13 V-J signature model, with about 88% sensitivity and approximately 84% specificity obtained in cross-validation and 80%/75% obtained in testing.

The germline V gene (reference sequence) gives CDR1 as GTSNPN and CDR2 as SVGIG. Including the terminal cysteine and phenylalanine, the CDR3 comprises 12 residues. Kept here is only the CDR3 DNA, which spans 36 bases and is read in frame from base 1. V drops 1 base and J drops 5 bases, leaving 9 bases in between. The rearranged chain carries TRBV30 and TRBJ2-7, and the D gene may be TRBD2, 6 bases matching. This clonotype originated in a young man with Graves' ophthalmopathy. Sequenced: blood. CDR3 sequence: CAWSEGGNEQYF. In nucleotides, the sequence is TGTGCCTGGAGTGAGGGAGGAAACGAGCAGTACTTC.